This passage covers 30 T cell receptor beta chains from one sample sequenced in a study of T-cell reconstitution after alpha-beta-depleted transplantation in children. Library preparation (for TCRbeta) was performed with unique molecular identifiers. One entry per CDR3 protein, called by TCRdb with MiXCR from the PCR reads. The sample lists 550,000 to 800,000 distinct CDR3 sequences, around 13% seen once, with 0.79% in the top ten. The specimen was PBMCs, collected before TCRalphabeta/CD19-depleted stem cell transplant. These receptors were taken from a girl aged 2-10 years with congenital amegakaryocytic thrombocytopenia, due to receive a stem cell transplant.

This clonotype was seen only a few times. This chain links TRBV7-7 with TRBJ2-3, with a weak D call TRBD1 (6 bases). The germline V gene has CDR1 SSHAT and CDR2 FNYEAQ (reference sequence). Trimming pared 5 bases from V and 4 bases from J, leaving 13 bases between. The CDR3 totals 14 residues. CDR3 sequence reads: CASSLGQSSDTQYF. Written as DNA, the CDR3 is TGTGCCAGCAGCCTCGGACAGTCTTCAGATACGCAGTATTTT.

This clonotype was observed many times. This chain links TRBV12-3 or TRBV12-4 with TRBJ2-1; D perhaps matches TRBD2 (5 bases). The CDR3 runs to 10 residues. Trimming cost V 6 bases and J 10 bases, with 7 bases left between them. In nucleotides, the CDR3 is TGTGCCAGCAGCCGGGGAGAGCAGTTCTTC. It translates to CASSRGEQFF.

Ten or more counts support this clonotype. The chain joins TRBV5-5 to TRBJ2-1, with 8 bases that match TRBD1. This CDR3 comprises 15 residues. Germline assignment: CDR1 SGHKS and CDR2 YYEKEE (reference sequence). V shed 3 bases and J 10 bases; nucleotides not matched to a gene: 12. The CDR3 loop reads CASSWLLLRGQEQFF. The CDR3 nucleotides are TGTGCCAGCAGCTGGCTACTCCTCAGGGGGCAGGAGCAGTTCTTC.

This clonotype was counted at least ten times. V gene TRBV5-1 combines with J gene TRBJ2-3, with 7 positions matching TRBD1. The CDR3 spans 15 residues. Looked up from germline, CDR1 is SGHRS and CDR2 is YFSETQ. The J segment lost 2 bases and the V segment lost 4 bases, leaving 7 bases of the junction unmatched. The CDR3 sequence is CASSVGQIHTDTQYF. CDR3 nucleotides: TGCGCCAGCAGCGTGGGACAGATCCACACAGATACGCAGTATTTT. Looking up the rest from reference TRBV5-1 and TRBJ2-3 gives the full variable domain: KAGVTQTPRYLIKTRGQQVTLSCSPISGHRSVSWYQQTPGQGLQFLFEYFSETQRNKGNFPGRFSGRQFSNSRSEMNVSTLELGDSALYLCASSVGQIHTDTQYFGPGTRLTVL.

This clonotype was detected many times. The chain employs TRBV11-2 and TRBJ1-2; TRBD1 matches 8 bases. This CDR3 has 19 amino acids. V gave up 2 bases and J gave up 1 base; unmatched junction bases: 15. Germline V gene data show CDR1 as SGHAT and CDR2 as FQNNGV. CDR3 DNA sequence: TGTGCCAGCAGCTTAACAAGGTCGACAGGGGCGCCCTATAACTATGGCTACACCTTC. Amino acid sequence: CASSLTRSTGAPYNYGYTF.

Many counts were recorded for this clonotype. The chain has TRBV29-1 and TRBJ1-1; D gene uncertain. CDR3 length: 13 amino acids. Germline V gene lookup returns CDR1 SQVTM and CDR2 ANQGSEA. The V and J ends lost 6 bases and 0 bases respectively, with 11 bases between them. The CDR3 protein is CSVAWALNTEAFF. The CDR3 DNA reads TGCAGCGTGGCTTGGGCATTGAACACTGAAGCTTTCTTT.

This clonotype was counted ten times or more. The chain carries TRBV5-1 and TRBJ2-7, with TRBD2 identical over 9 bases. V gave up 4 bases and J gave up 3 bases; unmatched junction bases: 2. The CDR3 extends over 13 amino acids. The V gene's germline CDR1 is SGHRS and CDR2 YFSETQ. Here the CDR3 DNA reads TGCGCCAGCAGCCCGACTAGCGGCTACGAGCAGTACTTC. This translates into CASSPTSGYEQYF.

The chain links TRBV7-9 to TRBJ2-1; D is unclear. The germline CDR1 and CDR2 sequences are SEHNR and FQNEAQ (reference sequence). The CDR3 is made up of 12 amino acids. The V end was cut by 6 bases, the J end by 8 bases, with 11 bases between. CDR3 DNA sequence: TGTGCCAGCAGTGAGATTGTATATGAGCAGTTCTTC. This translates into CASSEIVYEQFF.

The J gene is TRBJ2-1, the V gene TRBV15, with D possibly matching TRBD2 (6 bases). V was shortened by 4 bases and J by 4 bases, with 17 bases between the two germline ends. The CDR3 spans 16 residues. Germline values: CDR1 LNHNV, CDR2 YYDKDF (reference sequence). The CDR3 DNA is TGTGCCACCAGCAATGGGGCGGGGTCCAGATACAATGAGCAGTTCTTC. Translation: CATSNGAGSRYNEQFF.

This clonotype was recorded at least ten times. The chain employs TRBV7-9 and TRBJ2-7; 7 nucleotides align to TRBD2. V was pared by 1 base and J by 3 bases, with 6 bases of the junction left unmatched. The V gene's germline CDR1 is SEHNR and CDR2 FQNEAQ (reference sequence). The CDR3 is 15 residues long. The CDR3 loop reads CASSLGGSSFYEQYF. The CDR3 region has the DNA TGTGCCAGCAGCTTAGGCGGGAGTAGCTTCTACGAGCAGTACTTC. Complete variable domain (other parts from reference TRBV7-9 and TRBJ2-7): DTGVSQNPRHKITKRGQNVTFRCDPISEHNRLYWYRQTLGQGPEFLTYFQNEAQLEKSRLLSDRFSAERPKGSFSTLEIQRTEQGDSAMYLCASSLGGSSFYEQYFGPGTRLTVT.

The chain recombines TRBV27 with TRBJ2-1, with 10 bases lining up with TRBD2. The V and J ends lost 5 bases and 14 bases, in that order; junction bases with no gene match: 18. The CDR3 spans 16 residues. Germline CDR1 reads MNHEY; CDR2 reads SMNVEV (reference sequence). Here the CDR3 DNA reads TGTGCCAGCAGTCCTTGGCGAGCTAGCGGGAGTTCCTGGGAGTTCTTC. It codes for CASSPWRASGSSWEFF.

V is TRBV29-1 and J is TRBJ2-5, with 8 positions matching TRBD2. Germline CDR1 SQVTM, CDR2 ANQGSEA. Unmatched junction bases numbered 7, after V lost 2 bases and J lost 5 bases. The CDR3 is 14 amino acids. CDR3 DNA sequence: TGCAGCGTTGAAAAGCGGGAGATAGGGGAGACCCAGTACTTC. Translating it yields CSVEKREIGETQYF.

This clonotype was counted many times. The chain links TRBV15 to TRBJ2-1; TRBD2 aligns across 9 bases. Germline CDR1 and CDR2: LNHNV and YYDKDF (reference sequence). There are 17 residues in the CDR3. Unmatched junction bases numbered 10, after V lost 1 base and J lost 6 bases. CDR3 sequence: CATSRGQVAGVGNEQFF. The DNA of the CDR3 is TGTGCCACCAGCAGAGGACAAGTAGCGGGAGTAGGCAATGAGCAGTTCTTC.

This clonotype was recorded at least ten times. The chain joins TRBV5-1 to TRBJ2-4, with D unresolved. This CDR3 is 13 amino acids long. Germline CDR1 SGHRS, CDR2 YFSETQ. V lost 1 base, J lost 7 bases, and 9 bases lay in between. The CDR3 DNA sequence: TGCGCCAGCAGCTTGACCCTGGGTAACATTCAGTACTTC. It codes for CASSLTLGNIQYF.

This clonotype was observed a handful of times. The CDR3 region has the DNA TGCGCCAGCAGTGAGATAGCGGGAGTGAACACCGGGGAGCTGTTTTTT. As protein: CASSEIAGVNTGELFF. The chain uses TRBV5-1 and TRBJ2-2, with 9 nucleotides matching TRBD2. The junction had 6 bases not matched to a gene; V was cut back by 5 bases and J by 1 base. The CDR3 spans 16 residues. CDR1 and CDR2 from the germline V gene are SGHRS and YFSETQ.

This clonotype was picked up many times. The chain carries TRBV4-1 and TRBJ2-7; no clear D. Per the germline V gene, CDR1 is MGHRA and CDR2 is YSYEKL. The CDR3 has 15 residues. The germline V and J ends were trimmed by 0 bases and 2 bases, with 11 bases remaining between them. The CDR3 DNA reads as TGCGCCAGCAGCCAAGAGAACGCAGAAACCTACGAGCAGTACTTC. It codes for CASSQENAETYEQYF.

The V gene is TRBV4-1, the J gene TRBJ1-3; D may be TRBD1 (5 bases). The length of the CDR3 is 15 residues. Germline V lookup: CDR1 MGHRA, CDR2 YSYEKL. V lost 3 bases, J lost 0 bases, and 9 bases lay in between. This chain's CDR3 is CASSQDTASGNTIYF. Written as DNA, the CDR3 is TGCGCCAGCAGCCAGGACACAGCCTCTGGAAACACCATATATTTT.

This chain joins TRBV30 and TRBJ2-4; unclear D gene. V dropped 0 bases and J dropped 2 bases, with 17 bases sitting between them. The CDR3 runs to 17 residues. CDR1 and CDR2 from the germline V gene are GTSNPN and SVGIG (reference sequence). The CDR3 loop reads CAWSVPRTRGTKNIQYF. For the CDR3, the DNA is TGTGCCTGGAGTGTACCCCGGACCCGAGGAACCAAAAACATTCAGTACTTC. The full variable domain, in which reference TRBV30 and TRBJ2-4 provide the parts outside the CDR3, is SQTIHQWPATLVQPVGSPLSLECTVEGTSNPNLYWYRQAAGRGLQLLFYSVGIGQISSEVPQNLSASRPQDRQFILSSKKLLLSDSGFYLCAWSVPRTRGTKNIQYFGAGTRLSVL.

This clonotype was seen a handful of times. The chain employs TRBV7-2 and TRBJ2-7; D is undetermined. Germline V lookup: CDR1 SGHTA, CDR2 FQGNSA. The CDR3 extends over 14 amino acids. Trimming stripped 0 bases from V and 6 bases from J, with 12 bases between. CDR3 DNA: TGTGCCAGCAGCTTAGCTCGCCTGGTGGCCGAGCAGTACTTC. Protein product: CASSLARLVAEQYF.

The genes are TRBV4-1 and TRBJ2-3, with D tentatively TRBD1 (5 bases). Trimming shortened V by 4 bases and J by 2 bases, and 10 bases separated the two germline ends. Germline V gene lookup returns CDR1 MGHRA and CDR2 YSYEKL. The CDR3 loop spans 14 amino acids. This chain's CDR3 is CASSRIQDTDTQYF. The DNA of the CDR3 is TGCGCCAGCAGCCGGATACAGGACACAGATACGCAGTATTTT.

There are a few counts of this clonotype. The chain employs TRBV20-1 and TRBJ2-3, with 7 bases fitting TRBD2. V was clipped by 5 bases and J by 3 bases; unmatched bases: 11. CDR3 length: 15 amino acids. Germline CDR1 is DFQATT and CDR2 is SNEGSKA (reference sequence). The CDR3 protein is CSAFEAGWGTDTQYF. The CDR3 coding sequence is TGCAGTGCTTTCGAAGCGGGATGGGGGACAGATACGCAGTATTTT.

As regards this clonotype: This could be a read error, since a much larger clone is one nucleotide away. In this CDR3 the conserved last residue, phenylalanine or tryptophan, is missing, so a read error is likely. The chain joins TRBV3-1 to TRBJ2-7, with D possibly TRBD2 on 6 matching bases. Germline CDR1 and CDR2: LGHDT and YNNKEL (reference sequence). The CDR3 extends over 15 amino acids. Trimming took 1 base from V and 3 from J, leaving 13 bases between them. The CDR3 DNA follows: TGTGCCAGCAGCCAAGTATATAGCGGAGACTACGAGCAGTACCTC. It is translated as CASSQVYSGDYEQYL.

CDR3 region: CASSPAAAGRPQHF. In DNA form, the CDR3 reads TGTGCCAGCAGTCCGGCGGCGGCGGGGCGGCCCCAGCATTTT. V gene TRBV12-3 or TRBV12-4 combines with J gene TRBJ1-5, with D perhaps TRBD1 (5 bases). V lost 5 bases and J 9 bases, leaving 17 bases between the germline ends. This CDR3 contains 14 residues.

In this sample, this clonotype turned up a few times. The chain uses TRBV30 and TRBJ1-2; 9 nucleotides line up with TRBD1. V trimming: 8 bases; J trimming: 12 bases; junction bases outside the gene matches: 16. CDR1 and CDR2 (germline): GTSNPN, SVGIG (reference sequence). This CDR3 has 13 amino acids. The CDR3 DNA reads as TGTGCCCAACTTAGGGGACAGGGTGGTATCCACACCTTC. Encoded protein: CAQLRGQGGIHTF.

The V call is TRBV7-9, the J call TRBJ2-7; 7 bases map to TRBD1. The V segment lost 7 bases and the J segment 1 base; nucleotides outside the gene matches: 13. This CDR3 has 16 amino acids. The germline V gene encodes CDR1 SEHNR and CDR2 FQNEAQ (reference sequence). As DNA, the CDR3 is TGTGCCAGCACCACTTCAACCTCGGGACAGTCCTACGAGCAGTACTTC. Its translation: CASTTSTSGQSYEQYF. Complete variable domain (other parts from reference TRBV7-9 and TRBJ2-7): DTGVSQNPRHKITKRGQNVTFRCDPISEHNRLYWYRQTLGQGPEFLTYFQNEAQLEKSRLLSDRFSAERPKGSFSTLEIQRTEQGDSAMYLCASTTSTSGQSYEQYFGPGTRLTVT.

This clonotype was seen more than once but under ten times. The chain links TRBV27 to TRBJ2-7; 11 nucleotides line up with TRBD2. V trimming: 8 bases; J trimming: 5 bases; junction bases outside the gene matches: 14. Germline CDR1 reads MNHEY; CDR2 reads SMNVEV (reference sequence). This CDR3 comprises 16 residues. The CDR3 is CASAPLWVAGGHEQYF. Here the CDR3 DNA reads TGTGCCAGCGCCCCTTTGTGGGTAGCGGGAGGGCACGAGCAGTACTTC.

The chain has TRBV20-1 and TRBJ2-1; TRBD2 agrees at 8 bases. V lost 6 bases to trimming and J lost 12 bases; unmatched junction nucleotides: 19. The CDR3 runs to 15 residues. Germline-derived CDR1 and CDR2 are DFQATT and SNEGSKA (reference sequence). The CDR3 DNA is TGCAGTGCCCCTCATGGACTAGCCGGGGTAGGAGTGCAGTTCTTC. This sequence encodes CSAPHGLAGVGVQFF.

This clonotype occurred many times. The CDR3: CASSQQGDEAFF. The DNA of the CDR3 is TGTGCCAGCAGTCAGCAGGGGGACGAAGCTTTCTTT. V is TRBV6-5 and J is TRBJ1-1; 7 nucleotides match TRBD1. Trimming removed 5 bases from V and 8 bases from J; junction bases left unmatched: 5. This CDR3 has 12 residues. Germline CDR1 is MNHEY and CDR2 is SVGAGI.

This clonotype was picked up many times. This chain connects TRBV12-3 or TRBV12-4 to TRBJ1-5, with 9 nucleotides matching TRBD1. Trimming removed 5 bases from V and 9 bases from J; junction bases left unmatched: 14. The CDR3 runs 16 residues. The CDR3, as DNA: TGTGCCAGCAGTCCCGTGGACAGGGGCAAGTTGATGCCCCAGCATTTT. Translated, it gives CASSPVDRGKLMPQHF.

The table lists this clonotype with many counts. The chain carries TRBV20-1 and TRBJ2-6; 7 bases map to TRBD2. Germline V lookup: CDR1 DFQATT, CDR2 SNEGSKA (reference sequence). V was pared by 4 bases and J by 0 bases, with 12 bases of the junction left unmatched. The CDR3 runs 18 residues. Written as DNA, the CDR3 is TGCAGTGCTAAGGGACGAGAGCGGGACCTCTCTGGGGCCAACGTCCTGACTTTC. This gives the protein CSAKGRERDLSGANVLTF.